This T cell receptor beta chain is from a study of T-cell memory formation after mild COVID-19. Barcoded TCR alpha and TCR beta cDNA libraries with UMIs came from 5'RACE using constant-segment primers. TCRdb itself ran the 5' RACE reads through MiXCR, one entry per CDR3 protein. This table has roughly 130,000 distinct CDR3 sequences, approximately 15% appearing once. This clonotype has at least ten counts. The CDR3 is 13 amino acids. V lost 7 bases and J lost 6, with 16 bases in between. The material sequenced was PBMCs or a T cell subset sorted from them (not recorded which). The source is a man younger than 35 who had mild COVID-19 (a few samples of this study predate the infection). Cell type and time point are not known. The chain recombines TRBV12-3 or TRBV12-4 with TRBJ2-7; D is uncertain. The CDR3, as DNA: TGTGCCAGCAAAATTCTAGGCCTGCCCGAGCAGTACTTC. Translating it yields CASKILGLPEQYF.